The clone carrying this T cell receptor (beta chain) was found a few times. Its antigen is unknown. Blood CD4+ CD25-low CD127-high conventional T cells supplied the genomic DNA template. The entry originates in a study of regulatory and conventional T cells in RAG deficiency. This CDR3 has 14 amino acids. Trimming cost V 8 bases and J 2 bases; bases outside gene matches: 3. Germline V gene data show CDR1 as MGHDK and CDR2 as SYGVNS. Only in-frame clones appear in the TCRdb table, and some are missing; sequencing was by immunoSEQ multiplex PCR. Here the sample spans roughly 45,000 clones, just under 90% being singletons. The study's findings and limits: In Omenn syndrome, sorted "Tregs" may be peripherally activated cells. Shannon entropy was markedly lower and Simpson indices higher in RAG-deficient patients than control T-cell subsets. Omenn patients showed >80% Treg-Tconv overlap and shorter CDR3 lengths. Omenn syndrome and CID/AS patients had roughly 100-fold fewer unique Treg TCR beta sequences, versus approximately 9.6-fold elsewhere.

This same sample was also taken into another study, of regulatory T cells. That work adds: The PCR used 52 TRBV and 13 TRBJ primers.

This clonotype was obtained from a human donor in good health. The sequencing input was CD4+ effector T cells sorted from blood. The chain links TRBV25-1 to TRBJ2-1; 10 positions agree with TRBD1. Written as DNA, the CDR3 is TGTGCCAGCGGCGGACAGGGGGCCTACAATGAGCAGTTCTTC. The encoded protein is CASGGQGAYNEQFF.